These 3 T cell receptor beta chains were sequenced from one sample in a study of read filtering for tumor transcriptome and immune sequencing. The library was built from around 380 ng RNA with molecular barcoded adaptors for alpha/delta and beta/gamma chains. TCRdb reprocessed the reads via MiXCR and lists one record per CDR3 protein. The sample consists of around 140,000 distinct CDR3 sequences, about 13% of them appearing once. Sequencing used a population of CD138-negative cells sorted from bone marrow. The receptors originated from a donor aged 40 or over with multiple myeloma.

The V call is TRBV4-1, the J call TRBJ2-1; D might be TRBD1 (6 bases). Trimming took off 4 bases at V and 5 bases at J, with 9 bases between the two ends. CDR1 is MGHRA and CDR2 is YSYEKL in the germline V gene. This CDR3 is built from 13 residues. The chain's CDR3 is CASSRTENNEQFF. The CDR3 DNA sequence: TGCGCCAGCAGCCGGACAGAGAACAATGAGCAGTTCTTC.

This clonotype was observed at least ten times. The chain employs TRBV3-1 and TRBJ1-2; a weak D match, TRBD1 (6 bases). The CDR3 covers 15 residues. The germline V gene encodes CDR1 LGHDT and CDR2 YNNKEL (reference sequence). Trimming cost V 0 bases and J 3 bases, with 11 bases left between them. The CDR3 DNA is TGTGCCAGCAGCCAAGATTGGGAGGGGGACTATGGCTACACCTTC. It translates to CASSQDWEGDYGYTF. Full variable domain (rest looked up from reference TRBV3-1 and TRBJ1-2): DTAVSQTPKYLVTQMGNDKSIKCEQNLGHDTMYWYKQDSKKFLKIMFSYNNKELIINETVPNRFSPKSPDKAHLNLHINSLELGDSAVYFCASSQDWEGDYGYTFGSGTRLTVV.

For this clonotype: A much larger clone is a single base away; this may be a read error. This chain connects TRBV5-4 to TRBJ2-5; 9 bases fit TRBD2. Germline values: CDR1 SGHNT, CDR2 YYREEE (reference sequence). Unmatched junction bases numbered 3, after V lost 4 bases and J lost 5 bases. CDR3 length: 13 residues. This CDR3 is CASSNSGSETQYF. In DNA, the CDR3 is TGTGCCAGCAGCAATAGCGGGAGTGAGACCCAGTACTTC.